This entry is about one TCR beta chain. The data were taken from a study of blood T cell repertoires in COVID-19. Background on the study: T cells, B-cell-depleted T cells, or PBMCs supplied cDNA or gDNA.

Living in about two dozen US areas, the participants were between about 18 and 100 years of age. Original processing methods: Nucleated cell number was recorded as an estimate derived from reference gene primer amplification. The method was immunoSEQ multiplex PCR; TCRdb's version includes in-frame clones alone and lacks a portion of them. The DNA was the basis for D and trimming; V, J and clone size are from that table. The sample holds a few hundred thousand clones, about nine tenths seen once. This CDR3 is 14 amino acids long. Germline CDR1 reads LGHDT; CDR2 reads YNNKEL (reference sequence). The V and J ends lost 3 bases and 2 bases respectively, with 11 bases between them.

Sequencing was done on a sample of PBMCs or T cells enriched from blood (not recorded which). This TCR came from a man aged 40-55 years who had recovered from COVID-19. The V gene is TRBV3-1 (or the pseudogene TRBV3-2), the J gene TRBJ2-7, with D hard to call. DNA for the CDR3: TGTGCCAGCAGCCACAATACAGCCCCCTACGAGCAGTACTTC. Amino acid sequence: CASSHNTAPYEQYF.